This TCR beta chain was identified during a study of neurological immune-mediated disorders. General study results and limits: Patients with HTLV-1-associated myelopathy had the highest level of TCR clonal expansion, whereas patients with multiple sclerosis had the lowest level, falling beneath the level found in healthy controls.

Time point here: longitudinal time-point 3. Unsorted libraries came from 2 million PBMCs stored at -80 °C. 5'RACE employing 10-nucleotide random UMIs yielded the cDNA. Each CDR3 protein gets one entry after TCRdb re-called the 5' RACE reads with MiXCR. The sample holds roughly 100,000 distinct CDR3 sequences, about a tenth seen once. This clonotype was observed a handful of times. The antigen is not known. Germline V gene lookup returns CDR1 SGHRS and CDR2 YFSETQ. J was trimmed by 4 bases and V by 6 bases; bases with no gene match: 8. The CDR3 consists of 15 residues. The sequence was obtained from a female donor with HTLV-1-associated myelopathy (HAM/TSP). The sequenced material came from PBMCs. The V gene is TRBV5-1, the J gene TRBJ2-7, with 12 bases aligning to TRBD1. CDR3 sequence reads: CASNPGTGGLYEQYF. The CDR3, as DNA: TGCGCCAGCAACCCCGGGACAGGGGGCCTGTACGAGCAGTACTTC.